The entry that follows covers one T cell receptor beta chain sequence. The sample's treatment: over 15 received Ad26.COV2.S at low or high dose, single or two shots; roughly five received placebo; per-sample allocation not given. Day 63 after the first injection of vaccine or placebo was the sampling time. CDR1 is MNHEY, CDR2 SVGEGT, per germline. V was cut by 2 bases and J by 0 bases, with 13 bases left in between. The CDR3 has 16 amino acids. Assay used: immunoSEQ multiplex PCR; TCRdb lists only in-frame clones, some missing. The sample has roughly 700,000 clones, about 89% seen once. The entry originates in a study of Ad26.COV2.S vaccination and SARS-CoV-2 variants.

Sequenced material: peripheral blood, taken in a trial of Ad26.COV2.S vaccine versus placebo. The chain couples TRBV6-2 or TRBV6-3 to TRBJ2-5; TRBD1 or TRBD2 may be the D gene (7 bases each). This TCR was sampled from a person between 18 and 65 years old who received the Ad26.COV2.S COVID-19 vaccine or a placebo. The chain's CDR3 is CASSYLQGGYQETQYF. DNA for the CDR3: TGTGCCAGCAGTTACCTGCAGGGGGGGTACCAAGAGACCCAGTACTTC.